The sequence of this T cell receptor beta chain was determined in a study of cytomegalovirus exposure and HLA in healthy donors. Study-wide points: Owing to their indistinguishability, certain V segments, notably TRBV6-2 and TRBV6-3, were excluded. A later analysis associated 15,000 or so TCR beta sequences with HLA alleles at a 0.05 false discovery rate. Some TCR beta chains (164 of them) were listed as cytomegalovirus-associated.

60 Vbeta and 13 Jbeta primers were used in PCR. Sequencing was performed with immunoSEQ multiplex PCR; in TCRdb, only in-frame clones are kept and a portion is missing. The table shows hundreds of thousands of clones, with around 65% occurring only once. This CDR3 contains 13 residues. The germline V gene encodes CDR1 MNHEY and CDR2 SMNVEV (reference sequence). The ends were cut back, 3 bases at V and 9 bases at J, with 9 bases in the middle. On this clone itself: Antigen: not known.

The sequencing input was PBMCs. The receptor was derived from a female donor in good health and CMV-seronegative. The chain carries TRBV27 and TRBJ1-6; a possible D gene is TRBD1 (5 bases). The CDR3 DNA follows: TGTGCCAGCAGTTTCGGGAGGGGTTCACCCCTCCACTTT. The encoded protein is CASSFGRGSPLHF.